The next 20 T cell receptor beta chains were all read from a single sample in a study of beta chain features in type 1 diabetes. The study, taken as a whole, reports: Among all four CD4+ subsets, Type 1 diabetes patients had TCRB CDR3s that were moderately but significantly shorter.

The antigens for these receptors are not known. The investigators reverse transcribed all of the isolated RNA, so they sequenced expressed TCRB transcripts. This table comes from immunoSEQ multiplex PCR, and its TCRdb copy is limited to in-frame clones, with some not included. The data hold approximately 170,000 clones, with roughly 8% observed a single time. The sample comprised central memory CD4+ T cells from blood. The receptors stem from a woman in her thirties or forties with type 1 diabetes.

V gene TRBV7-2 combines with J gene TRBJ2-7, with D possibly matching TRBD2 (5 bases). This CDR3 is built from 15 residues. The V gene lost 4 bases and the J gene lost 2 bases, with 15 bases spanning the gap. Looked up from germline, CDR1 is SGHTA and CDR2 is FQGNSA. CDR3 sequence: CASSSTRSNPYEQYF. CDR3 nucleotides: TGTGCCAGCAGCTCTACTAGGAGTAATCCCTACGAGCAGTACTTC.

This clone was picked up many times. Here the CDR3 reads CASSLAPGQGETQYF. CDR3 nucleotide sequence: TGTGCCAGCAGCTTAGCCCCGGGACAGGGAGAGACCCAGTACTTC. The chain joins TRBV7-8 to TRBJ2-5; TRBD1 matches 9 bases. CDR1 SGHVS and CDR2 FQNEAQ come from the germline V gene. With V trimmed by 0 bases and J by 4 bases, 3 bases remained unmatched. CDR3 length: 15 residues.

The gene calls are TRBV6-5 and TRBJ2-3; TRBD2 matches at 11 bases. The CDR3 is 15 amino acids. Per germline, CDR1 MNHEY and CDR2 SVGAGI. The V gene end was trimmed by 6 bases and the J gene end by 1 base; junction bases not matched to a gene: 3. CDR3: CASRRLAGRTDTQYF. CDR3 DNA: TGTGCCAGCAGAAGACTAGCGGGACGCACAGATACGCAGTATTTT.

This clone has just a few counts. The chain combines TRBV28 with TRBJ2-3; possible D gene TRBD1, 5 bases. Germline V gene sequence: CDR1 MDHEN, CDR2 SYDVKM. The V and J ends lost 5 bases and 9 bases respectively, with 18 bases between them. There are 14 residues in the CDR3. Here the CDR3 DNA reads TGTGCCAGCAGTCTCCACCAGACAGTCGAGACGCAGTATTTT. The encoded protein is CASSLHQTVETQYF.

The rearrangement links TRBV11-2 to TRBJ2-1; possible D gene TRBD2, 6 bases. Germline loops: CDR1 SGHAT, CDR2 FQNNGV. The CDR3 is made up of 18 amino acids. The V end lost 5 bases, the J end lost 0 bases, and 20 bases lay between the germline ends. CDR3 in DNA: TGTGCCAGCAGCCCGTTCATCTCCGCGGGGAGCTCCTACAATGAGCAGTTCTTC. This codes for CASSPFISAGSSYNEQFF.

The V and J genes are TRBV2 and TRBJ1-3, with TRBD1 matching 8 bases. This CDR3 region has 15 residues. Germline loops: CDR1 SNHLY, CDR2 FYNNEI. The junction had 3 bases not matched to a gene; V was cut back by 5 bases and J by 0 bases. This chain's CDR3 is CASSKGQDSGNTIYF. In DNA form, the CDR3 reads TGTGCCAGCAGTAAGGGACAGGACTCTGGAAACACCATATATTTT.

J is TRBJ2-3 and V is TRBV13; 13 nucleotides align to TRBD2. This CDR3 is built from 16 residues. With V trimmed by 3 bases and J by 8 bases, 8 bases remained unmatched. Germline V gene lookup returns CDR1 PRHDT and CDR2 FYEKMQ (reference sequence). This chain's CDR3 is CASSFRTSGGVGTQYF. The CDR3 region has the DNA TGTGCCAGCAGCTTTCGGACTAGCGGGGGAGTCGGTACGCAGTATTTT. The full variable domain, rest sourced from reference TRBV13 and TRBJ2-3, is AAGVIQSPRHLIKEKRETATLKCYPIPRHDTVYWYQQGPGQDPQFLISFYEKMQSDKGSIPDRFSAQQFSDYHSELNMSSLELGDSALYFCASSFRTSGGVGTQYFGPGTRLTVL.

The J gene is TRBJ2-6, the V gene TRBV5-1, with D tentatively TRBD2 (5 bases). V was cut by 4 bases and J by 0 bases, with 17 bases left in between. The CDR3 runs to 18 residues. CDR1 and CDR2 from the germline V gene are SGHRS and YFSETQ. CDR3 sequence (DNA): TGCGCCAGCAGCGGCCTGCAGGACTCCGGCTCTGGGGCCAACGTCCTGACTTTC. Protein: CASSGLQDSGSGANVLTF.

Many counts were recorded for this clone. V gene TRBV29-1 combines with J gene TRBJ1-1, with 7 bases lining up with TRBD1. The CDR3 loop spans 14 amino acids. CDR1 and CDR2 (germline): SQVTM, ANQGSEA. V was clipped by 0 bases and J by 6 bases; unmatched bases: 7. The CDR3 loop reads CSVEDSRGRPEAFF. Written as DNA, the CDR3 is TGCAGCGTTGAAGATTCCAGGGGGAGACCTGAAGCTTTCTTT.

This clone has only a few counts. The chain couples TRBV29-1 to TRBJ2-3; 7 bases are shared with TRBD2. This CDR3 has 14 residues. Losses at the gene ends were 6 bases for V and 2 bases for J; bases not matched to a gene: 8. Germline V CDR1 and CDR2: SQVTM, ANQGSEA. Here the CDR3 reads CSVTIGTTTDTQYF. The CDR3 DNA sequence: TGCAGCGTAACCATCGGGACTACCACAGATACGCAGTATTTT.

This clone was counted a few times. The chain combines TRBV5-6 with TRBJ1-2; D not resolved. Trimming removed 5 bases from V and 8 bases from J, with 22 bases in between. This CDR3 is 15 amino acids long. Germline loops: CDR1 SGHDT, CDR2 YYEEEE. The CDR3 loop reads CASRGAGSAGYGYTF. Written as DNA, the CDR3 is TGTGCCAGCAGGGGAGCTGGGTCGGCGGGCTACGGCTACACCTTC.

The chain joins TRBV30 to TRBJ2-3; TRBD2 matches at 10 bases. The junction had 6 bases not matched to a gene; V was cut back by 2 bases and J by 4 bases. Germline CDR1 GTSNPN, CDR2 SVGIG (reference sequence). This CDR3 is built from 15 residues. The CDR3 DNA reads TGTGCCTGGAGTCGTCTAGCGGGGGCCGCAGATACGCAGTATTTT. This translates into CAWSRLAGAADTQYF.

In the case of this clone: One junction end disagrees with the germline gene, perhaps due to a read error. The chain is built from TRBV7-7 and TRBJ2-2; D gene uncertain. Germline V lookup: CDR1 SSHAT, CDR2 FNYEAQ (reference sequence). This CDR3 contains 13 residues. The CDR3 sequence is CASSSTHTGELFF. DNA for the CDR3: TGTGCTAGCAGCAGTACTCATACCGGGGAGCTGTTTTTT. Full variable domain (remainder filled in from reference TRBV7-7 and TRBJ2-2): GAGVSQSPRYKVTKRGQDVTLRCDPISSHATLYWYQQALGQGPEFLTYFNYEAQPDKSGLPSDRFSAERPEGSISTLTIQRTEQRDSAMYRCASSSTHTGELFFGEGSRLTVL.

The V gene is TRBV29-1, the J gene TRBJ1-2; no reliable D call. Trimming stripped 0 bases from V and 2 bases from J, with 4 bases between. This CDR3 comprises 12 residues. The V gene's germline CDR1 is SQVTM and CDR2 ANQGSEA. As DNA, the CDR3 is TGCAGCGTTGAAGAGGCCAACTATGGCTACACCTTC. Protein: CSVEEANYGYTF.

This clone has a handful of counts. This rearrangement joins TRBV28 to TRBJ2-2; no reliable D call. V shed 6 bases and J shed 4 bases, with 9 bases lying between them. Germline V CDR1 and CDR2: MDHEN, SYDVKM. The CDR3 has 13 residues. This CDR3 reads CASSRLSTGELFF. The CDR3, as DNA: TGTGCCAGCAGCCGTTTGAGCACCGGGGAGCTGTTTTTT. The variable domain in full, completed from reference TRBV28 and TRBJ2-2, reads DVKVTQSSRYLVKRTGEKVFLECVQDMDHENMFWYRQDPGLGLRLIYFSYDVKMKEKGDIPEGYSVSREKKERFSLILESASTNQTSMYLCASSRLSTGELFFGEGSRLTVL.

The chain links TRBV9 to TRBJ2-3; 8 bases line up with TRBD2. The germline gives CDR1 SGDLS, CDR2 YYNGEE. The CDR3 is 16 residues long. The J segment lost 3 bases and the V segment lost 0 bases, leaving 6 bases of the junction unmatched. The CDR3, as DNA: TGTGCCAGCAGCGTAGGAGCGGGAGCGGGTACAGATACGCAGTATTTT. The encoded protein is CASSVGAGAGTDTQYF.

In its sample, this clone was seen a few times. The rearrangement uses TRBV15 and TRBJ1-2; 7 nucleotides align to TRBD1. From germline, CDR1 is LNHNV and CDR2 YYDKDF (reference sequence). V dropped 3 bases and J dropped 6; count of bases not matched to a gene: 10. The CDR3 loop spans 15 amino acids. CDR3 protein: CATSRVVGGGDGYTF. CDR3 in DNA: TGTGCCACCAGCAGGGTGGTAGGGGGCGGTGATGGCTACACCTTC.

This chain joins TRBV29-1 and TRBJ2-2; 12 nucleotides agree with TRBD2. CDR1 SQVTM and CDR2 ANQGSEA come from the germline V gene. The CDR3 sequence is 15 residues long. V dropped 5 bases and J dropped 5; count of bases not matched to a gene: 6. The CDR3 DNA reads TGCAGCGTTAGACTAGCGGGAGCGGGGACCGGGGAGCTGTTTTTT. Amino acid sequence: CSVRLAGAGTGELFF.

CDR3 residues: CASSQSPASTDTQYF. CDR3 sequence (DNA): TGCGCCAGCAGCCAAAGCCCCGCATCCACAGATACGCAGTATTTT. This rearrangement joins TRBV4-3 to TRBJ2-3; D ambiguous. From germline, CDR1 is LGHNA and CDR2 YSLEER. The length of the CDR3 is 15 residues. Trimming took off 2 bases at V and 2 bases at J, with 11 bases between the two ends.

The genes are TRBV4-1 and TRBJ2-7; 7 positions match TRBD1. V shed 0 bases, J shed 3 bases, and the junction held 8 bases outside the gene matches. Germline-derived CDR1 and CDR2 are MGHRA and YSYEKL. The CDR3 covers 16 residues. The CDR3 bases are TGCGCCAGCAGCCAAGAGGCCAGGACAGGTTTCTACGAGCAGTACTTC. Amino acids: CASSQEARTGFYEQYF.